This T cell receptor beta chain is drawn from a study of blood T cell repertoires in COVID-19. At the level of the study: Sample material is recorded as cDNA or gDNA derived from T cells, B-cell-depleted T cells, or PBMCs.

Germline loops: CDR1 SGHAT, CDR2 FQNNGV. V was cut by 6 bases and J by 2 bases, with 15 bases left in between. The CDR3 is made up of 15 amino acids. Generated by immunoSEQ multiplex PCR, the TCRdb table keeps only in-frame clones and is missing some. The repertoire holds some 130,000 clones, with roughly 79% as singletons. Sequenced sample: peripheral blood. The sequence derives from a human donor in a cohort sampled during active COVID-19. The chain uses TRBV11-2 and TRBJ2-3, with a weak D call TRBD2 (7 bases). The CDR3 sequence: CASSSRGAVTDTQYF. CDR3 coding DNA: TGTGCCAGCAGTTCACGGGGGGCCGTCACAGATACGCAGTATTTT. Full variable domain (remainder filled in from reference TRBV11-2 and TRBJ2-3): EAGVAQSPRYKIIEKRQSVAFWCNPISGHATLYWYQQILGQGPKLLIQFQNNGVVDDSQLPKDRFSAERLKGVDSTLKIQPAKLEDSAVYLCASSSRGAVTDTQYFGPGTRLTVL.